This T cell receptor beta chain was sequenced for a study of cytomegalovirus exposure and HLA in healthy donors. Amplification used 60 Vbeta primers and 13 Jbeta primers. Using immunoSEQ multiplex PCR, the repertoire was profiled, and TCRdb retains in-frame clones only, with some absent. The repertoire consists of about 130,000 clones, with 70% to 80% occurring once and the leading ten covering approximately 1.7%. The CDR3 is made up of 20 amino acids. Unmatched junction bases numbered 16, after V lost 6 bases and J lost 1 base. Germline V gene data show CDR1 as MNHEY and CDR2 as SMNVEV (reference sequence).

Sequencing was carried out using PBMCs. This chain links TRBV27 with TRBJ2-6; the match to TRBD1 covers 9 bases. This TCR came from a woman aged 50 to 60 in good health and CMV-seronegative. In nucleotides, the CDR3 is TGTGCCAGCAGGACTTCAACCGGGACAGGGAAGTTTTCTGGGGCCAACGTCCTGACTTTC. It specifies CASRTSTGTGKFSGANVLTF.